Listed here are 27 T cell receptor beta chains from one sample, sequenced in a study of blood T cell repertoires in COVID-19. The repertoire was sequenced with immunoSEQ multiplex PCR; TCRdb's copy has only in-frame clones and lacks some. The sample consists of some 210,000 clones, 92% of them appearing once. Input material: peripheral blood. The receptors stem from a man aged 25-45 years with acute or convalescent COVID-19.

The chain recombines TRBV10-3 with TRBJ2-3; D may be TRBD2 (5 bases). V was shortened by 3 bases and J by 2 bases, with 9 bases between the two germline ends. From germline, CDR1 is ENHRY and CDR2 SYGVKD. The length of the CDR3 is 14 residues. Here the CDR3 DNA reads TGTGCCATCAGTGAAGACGGGAACACAGATACGCAGTATTTT. It codes for CAISEDGNTDTQYF.

A note on this clone: The sample holds other DNA sequences that translate to the same CDR3. V and J are TRBV28 and TRBJ1-5; 9 bases match TRBD1. CDR3 size: 14 residues. CDR1 MDHEN and CDR2 SYDVKM come from the germline V gene. Unmatched junction bases numbered 6, after V lost 6 bases and J lost 6 bases. The CDR3 DNA sequence: TGTGCCAGCAGACCGGGACAGGGCGGTCAGCCCCAGCATTTT. Translation: CASRPGQGGQPQHF.

The CDR3 DNA reads TGTGCCAGCAGCCTGAGGACAGTCTACGAGCAGTACTTC. It yields the protein CASSLRTVYEQYF. V is TRBV11-2 and J is TRBJ2-7; possible D gene TRBD1, 6 bases. Germline V CDR1 and CDR2: SGHAT, FQNNGV. The CDR3 spans 13 residues. V was shortened by 5 bases and J by 3 bases, with 11 bases between the two germline ends. The full variable domain, rest sourced from reference TRBV11-2 and TRBJ2-7, is EAGVAQSPRYKIIEKRQSVAFWCNPISGHATLYWYQQILGQGPKLLIQFQNNGVVDDSQLPKDRFSAERLKGVDSTLKIQPAKLEDSAVYLCASSLRTVYEQYFGPGTRLTVT.

The chain is built from TRBV6-5 and TRBJ1-5; D may be TRBD1 (5 bases). V was cut by 7 bases and J by 0 bases, with 13 bases left in between. The CDR3 runs 15 residues. Germline values: CDR1 MNHEY, CDR2 SVGAGI. The CDR3 loop is CASTRWGDSNQPQHF. The CDR3 DNA is TGTGCCAGCACCCGGTGGGGGGATAGCAATCAGCCCCAGCATTTT.

The V gene is TRBV28, the J gene TRBJ2-4, with 14 positions matching TRBD2. Germline loops: CDR1 MDHEN, CDR2 SYDVKM. The CDR3 sequence is 19 residues long. V gave up 6 bases and J gave up 9 bases; unmatched junction bases: 19. This chain's CDR3 is CASSKTGLAGELAFFIQYF. CDR3 nucleotide sequence: TGTGCCAGCAGCAAAACGGGACTAGCGGGAGAATTGGCTTTTTTCATTCAGTACTTC.

The genes are TRBV5-1 and TRBJ2-2, with D perhaps matching TRBD1 (5 bases). The CDR3 loop spans 15 amino acids. The V and J ends lost 4 bases and 1 base respectively, with 11 bases between them. CDR1 is SGHRS and CDR2 is YFSETQ in the germline V gene. The CDR3 spells CASSTGVLNTGELFF. The CDR3 coding sequence is TGCGCCAGCAGCACAGGCGTCTTGAACACCGGGGAGCTGTTTTTT.

The CDR3 region has the DNA TGCGCCAGCAGCCAAGCTACCTTGGAGAGCTATGGCTACACCTTC. Residues: CASSQATLESYGYTF. The chain combines TRBV4-1 with TRBJ1-2; D remains ambiguous. The CDR3 totals 15 residues. V lost 1 base to trimming and J lost 4 bases, with 13 bases between them. The germline V gene encodes CDR1 MGHRA and CDR2 YSYEKL.

This chain connects TRBV19 to TRBJ2-7; 11 bases align to TRBD2. Trimming cost V 3 bases and J 3 bases; bases outside gene matches: 4. The germline CDR1 and CDR2 sequences are LNHDA and SQIVND (reference sequence). The CDR3 runs to 15 residues. CDR3 amino acids: CASSILTSGDYEQYF. The DNA for the CDR3 is TGTGCCAGTAGTATTCTGACTAGCGGGGACTACGAGCAGTACTTC.

The genes are TRBV14 and TRBJ1-6, with D uncertain. This CDR3 has 12 residues. The ends were cut back, 4 bases at V and 6 bases at J, with 4 bases in the middle. Germline V lookup: CDR1 SGHDN, CDR2 FVKESK. As DNA, the CDR3 is TGTGCCAGCAGCCTACTTAATTCACCCCTCCACTTT. Translation gives CASSLLNSPLHF.

CDR3 in DNA: TGTGCCAGCAGCCTCCGGGGGGGATCATTTGGCTACACCTTC. Translating gives CASSLRGGSFGYTF. The rearrangement uses TRBV5-4 and TRBJ1-2; D is possibly TRBD1 (5 bases). This CDR3 is 14 amino acids long. The ends were cut back, 4 bases at V and 7 bases at J, with 17 bases in the middle. Per germline, CDR1 SGHNT and CDR2 YYREEE (reference sequence).

The CDR3 loop is CASKDDRGLNSPLHF. The CDR3 coding sequence is TGTGCCAGTAAGGATGATAGGGGTCTTAATTCACCCCTCCACTTT. The V and J genes are TRBV19 and TRBJ1-6, with a possible D match to TRBD1 (5 bases). CDR1 is LNHDA and CDR2 is SQIVND in the germline V gene (reference sequence). V was trimmed by 7 bases and J by 6 bases, leaving 16 bases between them. The CDR3 has 15 residues.

The V call is TRBV28, the J call TRBJ1-4, with 8 nucleotides matching TRBD1. V was pared by 6 bases and J by 5 bases, with 5 bases of the junction left unmatched. CDR1 and CDR2 (germline): MDHEN, SYDVKM. The CDR3 length is 14 residues. The CDR3: CASRLTGGNEKLFF. CDR3 coding DNA: TGTGCCAGCAGGTTAACAGGGGGAAATGAAAAACTGTTTTTT.

This sequence joins TRBV19 and TRBJ2-3, with TRBD2 as a possible D gene (5 bases). This CDR3 region has 13 residues. The germline V gene encodes CDR1 LNHDA and CDR2 SQIVND (reference sequence). Between the trimmed V and J ends, which lost 10 bases and 1 base, there was a span of 12 bases. CDR3 in DNA: TGTGCCACGGAGGTTGGCGGCACAGATACGCAGTATTTT. Amino acid sequence: CATEVGGTDTQYF.

This chain links TRBV12-1 with TRBJ2-1; the table's D call, TRBD1, has no DNA check behind it. TRBV12-1 is reported as a pseudogene. The CDR3 length is 16 residues. DNA of the CDR3: TGTGCCAGCAGCTTTAATAGGACAGGGGACTACAATGAGCAGTTCTTC. Its protein is CASSFNRTGDYNEQFF.

This chain links TRBV30 with TRBJ2-7, with D unclear. There are 12 residues in the CDR3. The germline CDR1 and CDR2 sequences are GTSNPN and SVGIG (reference sequence). Deletions cut 3 bases from V and 4 bases from J, with 10 bases between. The CDR3 nucleotides are TGTGCCTGGAGCCATACAGAGTACGAGCAGTACTTC. Translation: CAWSHTEYEQYF.

This sequence joins TRBV11-2 and TRBJ2-5, with a possible D match to TRBD1 (5 bases). The CDR3 loop spans 16 amino acids. Trimming cost V 7 bases and J 1 base, with 19 bases left between them. Per germline, CDR1 SGHAT and CDR2 FQNNGV. CDR3 nucleotide sequence: TGTGCCAGCACCCTAGGCCAGGGCCCCCTCCAAGAGACCCAGTACTTC. Its protein product is CASTLGQGPLQETQYF.

The chain has TRBV28 and TRBJ2-5; D remains unclear. Trimming pared 1 base from V and 1 base from J, leaving 4 bases between. The CDR3 loop spans 13 amino acids. Germline V gene lookup returns CDR1 MDHEN and CDR2 SYDVKM. CDR3 nucleotides: TGTGCCAGCAGTTTATCGGTCCAAGAGACCCAGTACTTC. It specifies CASSLSVQETQYF.

The genes are TRBV7-9 and TRBJ2-7; 7 bases fit TRBD1. CDR3 length: 16 amino acids. V trimming: 5 bases; J trimming: 0 bases; junction bases outside the gene matches: 10. Germline lookup yields CDR1 SEHNR and CDR2 FQNEAQ (reference sequence). The CDR3 sequence: CASSPDRLALSYEQYF. CDR3 DNA sequence: TGTGCCAGCAGCCCGGACAGGCTGGCCCTCTCCTACGAGCAGTACTTC.

The rearrangement uses TRBV28 and TRBJ2-1; possibly TRBD2 for D (6 bases). This CDR3 is built from 12 residues. Germline V gene lookup returns CDR1 MDHEN and CDR2 SYDVKM. The ends were cut back, 6 bases at V and 10 bases at J, with 13 bases in the middle. CDR3 sequence: CASSSGLVEQFF. For the CDR3, the DNA is TGTGCCAGCAGCTCGGGACTCGTAGAGCAGTTCTTC.

V is TRBV7-2 and J is TRBJ2-1; 9 nucleotides match TRBD2. The CDR3 contains 14 residues. Germline V lookup: CDR1 SGHTA, CDR2 FQGNSA. V was pared by 1 base and J by 12 bases, with 7 bases of the junction left unmatched. This CDR3 reads CASSLGGTSMSQFF. The CDR3 bases are TGTGCCAGCAGCTTAGGGGGGACTAGCATGTCGCAGTTCTTC.

The sample holds one count of this clone. This rearrangement joins TRBV3-1 (or the pseudogene TRBV3-2) to TRBJ2-1, with 10 bases that match TRBD1. The CDR3 runs 17 residues. After removal of 5 bases from V and 7 bases from J, the junction contained 14 bases not matched to a gene. The germline CDR1 and CDR2 sequences are LGHDT and YNNKEL (reference sequence). Here the CDR3 reads CASSSHSTGGRVNEQFF. In nucleotides, the CDR3 is TGTGCCAGCAGCTCTCATTCGACAGGGGGCAGGGTAAATGAGCAGTTCTTC.

The CDR3 here is CASSEGFWGSEAFF. CDR3 sequence (DNA): TGTGCCAGCAGTGAAGGGTTCTGGGGCTCTGAAGCTTTCTTT. The chain has TRBV6-1 and TRBJ1-1, with a possible D match to TRBD1 (5 bases). This CDR3 spans 14 amino acids. The V and J ends lost 1 base and 6 bases respectively, with 12 bases between them. Germline V gene lookup returns CDR1 MNHNS and CDR2 SASEGT.

The gene calls are TRBV7-2 and TRBJ1-6, with D maybe TRBD1 (6 bases). The germline V and J ends were trimmed by 5 bases and 7 bases, with 21 bases remaining between them. Germline V gene lookup returns CDR1 SGHTA and CDR2 FQGNSA. This CDR3 has 17 residues. In DNA form, the CDR3 reads TGTGCCAGCAGCAGGAGGACAGCGGAACGACCAAATTCACCCCTCCACTTT. This translates into CASSRRTAERPNSPLHF. The complete variable domain, with remaining parts taken from reference TRBV7-2 and TRBJ1-6, reads GAGVSQSPSNKVTEKGKDVELRCDPISGHTALYWYRQSLGQGLEFLIYFQGNSAPDKSGLPSDRFSAERTGGSVSTLTIQRTQQEDSAVYLCASSRRTAERPNSPLHFGNGTRLTVT.

The gene calls are TRBV11-2 and TRBJ2-2, with D tentatively TRBD1 (5 bases). CDR3 length equals 11 residues. Germline-derived CDR1 and CDR2 are SGHAT and FQNNGV. The DNA of the CDR3 is TGTGCTAAAGGGGTGGACGGGGAGCTGTTTTTT. Translated, it gives CAKGVDGELFF.

The rearrangement joins TRBV30 to TRBJ2-2, with 8 bases that match TRBD2. V was clipped by 8 bases and J by 4 bases; unmatched bases: 9. The germline V gene encodes CDR1 GTSNPN and CDR2 SVGIG (reference sequence). The CDR3 is 14 residues long. CDR3 in DNA: TGTGCCCTGACACGGGGGGGCAGCACCGGGGAGCTGTTTTTT. This gives the protein CALTRGGSTGELFF.

The chain carries TRBV5-1 and TRBJ2-7; TRBD2 agrees at 7 bases. The CDR3 extends over 16 amino acids. Losses at the gene ends were 0 bases for V and 0 bases for J; bases not matched to a gene: 6. CDR1 and CDR2 from the germline V gene are SGHRS and YFSETQ. The CDR3, as DNA: TGCGCCAGCAGCTTGGATCCGCGGGAGTACTCCTACGAGCAGTACTTC. This encodes CASSLDPREYSYEQYF.

The chain combines TRBV19 with TRBJ2-6; 7 bases agree with TRBD1. The CDR3 sequence is 18 residues long. Looked up from germline, CDR1 is LNHDA and CDR2 is SQIVND (reference sequence). V was clipped by 3 bases and J by 0 bases; unmatched bases: 8. CDR3 nucleotide sequence: TGTGCCAGTAGTATCGGCGACAGGGTAAGCTCTGGGGCCAACGTCCTGACTTTC. Its translation is CASSIGDRVSSGANVLTF.